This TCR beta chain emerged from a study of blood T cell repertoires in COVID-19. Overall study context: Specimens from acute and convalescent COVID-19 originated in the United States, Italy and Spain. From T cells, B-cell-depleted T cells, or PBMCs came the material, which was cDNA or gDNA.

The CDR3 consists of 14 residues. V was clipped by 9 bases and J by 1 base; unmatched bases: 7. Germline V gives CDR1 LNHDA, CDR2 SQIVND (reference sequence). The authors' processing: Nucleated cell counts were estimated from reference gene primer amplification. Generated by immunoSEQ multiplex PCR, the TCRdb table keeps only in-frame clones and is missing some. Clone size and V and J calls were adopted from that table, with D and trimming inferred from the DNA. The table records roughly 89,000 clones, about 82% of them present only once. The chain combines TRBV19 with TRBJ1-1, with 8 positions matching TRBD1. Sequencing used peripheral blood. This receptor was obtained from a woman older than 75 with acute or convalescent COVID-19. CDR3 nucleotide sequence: TGTGCCAGCTCCTTTCAGGGGGCGAACACTGAAGCTTTCTTT. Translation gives CASSFQGANTEAFF.